The following is a TCR beta chain sequence with its context. This sample was included in a study of shared clonotypes between healthy human individuals. Study background: The donor group consisted of a couple of women and three men, aged 18 to 49.

TCRdb's table, derived via immunoSEQ multiplex PCR, lists solely in-frame clones and lacks some. Of about half a million clones listed, 60% to 80% are singletons. The sample taken for sequencing was PBMCs. The sequence was collected from a woman aged 40 to 50 in good health. Some clones in this sample may be carry-over from other donors' samples.

CDR3 DNA sequence: TGTGCCAGCAGTGAATCCGGGACAGGAGACTACGAGCAGTACTTC. Encoded protein: CASSESGTGDYEQYF. V gene TRBV25-1 combines with J gene TRBJ2-7, with 8 nucleotides matching TRBD1. CDR1 is MGHDK and CDR2 is SYGVNS in the germline V gene. There are 15 residues in the CDR3. The junction had 5 bases not matched to a gene; V was cut back by 1 base and J by 3 bases.